This T cell receptor (beta chain) was sequenced in a study of cytomegalovirus exposure and HLA in healthy donors. Study overall: Earlier, 100 million or so unique TCR beta sequences were recovered from approximately 180 million T cells by an analysis.

Broader study findings: A later analysis found common viral pathogens apparently linked to several of the most significant clusters. Association of a missense DCLRE1C variant with TCR beta V- and J-gene trimming was reported in a later analysis. Later on, analysis showed that most CMV-associated TCR beta chains appeared to be HLA-restricted.

J gave up 4 bases and V 2 bases, and 3 bases lay outside the gene matches. Germline assignment: CDR1 SEHNR and CDR2 FQNEAQ (reference sequence). The CDR3 runs to 14 residues. Amplification used 60 Vbeta primers and 13 Jbeta primers. Using immunoSEQ multiplex PCR, the repertoire was profiled, and TCRdb retains in-frame clones only, with some absent. The table records roughly 140,000 clones, approximately 82% of them present only once. With respect to this clone: The antigen is undetermined.

The receptor was isolated from a woman aged 50 to 65 in good health and CMV-seropositive. The J gene is TRBJ1-2, the V gene TRBV7-9, with 8 bases identical to TRBD1. Input material: PBMCs. CDR3 bases: TGTGCCAGCAGCTTACCCACAGGGGGCTATGGCTACACCTTC. It specifies CASSLPTGGYGYTF.